This T cell receptor (beta chain) appears in the sequencing data of a study of T cell changes during pregnancy in multiple sclerosis. Germline V gene data show CDR1 as MRHNA and CDR2 as SNTAGT. V was cut by 4 bases and J by 1 base, with 31 bases left in between. The CDR3 spans 21 residues. Sequencing used immunoSEQ multiplex PCR; TCRdb keeps in-frame clones, though not all of them. The sample holds roughly 30,000 clones, roughly 88% seen once. This sample comprised CD4+ T cells from peripheral blood mononuclear cells, obtained in the first trimester of pregnancy. The sequence derives from a female donor in good health, enrolled as a control in a pregnancy study. V is TRBV6-4 and J is TRBJ2-5; D might be TRBD2 (7 bases). CDR3 in amino acids: CASSVSPRGGGVKRRQETQYF. CDR3 sequence (DNA): TGTGCCAGCAGTGTCTCTCCCCGGGGAGGGGGGGTAAAACGACGCCAAGAGACCCAGTACTTC.